This T cell receptor beta chain was found in a study of blood T cell repertoires in COVID-19. The method was immunoSEQ multiplex PCR; TCRdb's version includes in-frame clones alone and lacks a portion of them. In the table there are a few hundred thousand clones, 85% of which are singletons. This CDR3 is built from 16 residues. Losses at the gene ends were 0 bases for V and 2 bases for J; bases not matched to a gene: 5. Germline assignment: CDR1 SGHRS and CDR2 YFSETQ. The sequencing input was peripheral blood. The source is a woman aged 50 to 60 with active or convalescent COVID-19. This chain links TRBV5-1 with TRBJ2-3; 8 bases fit TRBD2. The CDR3 region is CASSLVAGSNTDTQYF. CDR3 nucleotides: TGCGCCAGCAGCTTGGTAGCGGGATCAAACACAGATACGCAGTATTTT.